The 9 T cell receptor beta chains listed next were all sequenced from one sample in a study of blood T cell repertoires in COVID-19. Here immunoSEQ multiplex PCR was the method, and the copy in TCRdb shows in-frame clones only, minus some. This sample has about 190,000 clones; 75% to 90% occur once, and the top ten carry roughly 6.1%. Sequencing was carried out using peripheral blood. The receptor set was obtained from a woman aged 40 to 49 with acute or convalescent COVID-19.

The chain employs TRBV7-9 and TRBJ2-5, with D maybe TRBD2 (6 bases). CDR1 SEHNR and CDR2 FQNEAQ come from the germline V gene (reference sequence). This CDR3 region has 16 residues. V was trimmed by 5 bases and J by 5 bases, leaving 21 bases between them. Written as DNA, the CDR3 is TGTGCCAGCAGCCGCCTTCCCCCGGGGGTAAAGGAGACCCAGTACTTC. This codes for CASSRLPPGVKETQYF.

This clone has just a few counts. This chain joins TRBV5-4 and TRBJ2-3, with 8 bases that match TRBD2. The CDR3 has 16 residues. Looked up from germline, CDR1 is SGHNT and CDR2 is YYREEE (reference sequence). Trimming cost V 0 bases and J 6 bases; bases outside gene matches: 9. The CDR3 is CASSLEPSGSWDTQYF. The CDR3 DNA reads TGTGCCAGCAGCTTGGAACCTAGCGGGTCTTGGGATACGCAGTATTTT.

V usage is TRBV9 and J usage is TRBJ2-3, with TRBD2 matching 8 bases. The CDR3 length is 15 residues. Germline V gene lookup returns CDR1 SGDLS and CDR2 YYNGEE. V lost 4 bases, J lost 3 bases, and 7 bases stayed unmatched. CDR3 amino acids: CASSPGTSLTDTQYF. The CDR3, as DNA: TGTGCCAGCAGCCCCGGGACTAGTCTTACAGATACGCAGTATTTT.

The gene calls are TRBV6-4 and TRBJ2-2; 10 bases agree with TRBD1. Germline loops: CDR1 MRHNA, CDR2 SNTAGT. This CDR3 is 16 amino acids long. Germline trimming cut 6 bases from V and 7 bases from J; bases unmatched to any gene: 11. CDR3 DNA sequence: TGTGCCAGCAGCCCCGGGGGGACAGGGGACAGCGGGGAGCTGTTTTTT. Amino acids: CASSPGGTGDSGELFF.

The V call is TRBV7-6, the J call TRBJ1-6; the D gene is possibly TRBD1 (6 bases). The CDR3 has 15 residues. Germline-derived CDR1 and CDR2 are SGHVS and FNYEAQ. V shed 5 bases and J shed 8 bases, with 16 bases lying between them. The CDR3 sequence is CASSPRTAPDSPLHF. CDR3 coding DNA: TGTGCCAGCAGCCCCCGGACAGCCCCCGATTCACCCCTCCACTTT.

This chain uses TRBV19 with TRBJ1-5; 10 bases agree with TRBD1. Per germline, CDR1 LNHDA and CDR2 SQIVND (reference sequence). The CDR3 consists of 16 residues. The V gene end was trimmed by 9 bases and the J gene end by 7 bases; junction bases not matched to a gene: 15. In nucleotides, the CDR3 is TGTGCCAGCTCCGAGGACAGGGGGTTCCAGAGACAGCCCCAGCATTTT. This sequence encodes CASSEDRGFQRQPQHF.

The chain's CDR3 is CASTETSGFGDEQFF. In nucleotides, the CDR3 is TGTGCCAGTACGGAAACTAGCGGTTTTGGAGATGAGCAGTTCTTC. The V gene is TRBV19, the J gene TRBJ2-1, with 8 positions matching TRBD2. The CDR3 loop spans 15 amino acids. The V segment lost 7 bases and the J segment 8 bases; nucleotides outside the gene matches: 13. The germline V gene has CDR1 LNHDA and CDR2 SQIVND (reference sequence).

The genes are TRBV12-3 or TRBV12-4 and TRBJ1-1; D remains unclear. V shed 3 bases and J shed 5 bases, with 10 bases lying between them. The CDR3 is made up of 13 amino acids. The CDR3, as DNA: TGTGCCAGCAGTTTGGAGGAAGGAACTGAAGCTTTCTTT. Its translation is CASSLEEGTEAFF.

The CDR3 sequence: CAVGPPDSDSGQYF. CDR3 sequence (DNA): TGTGCCGTGGGCCCCCCCGACAGCGACTCCGGGCAGTACTTC. The genes are TRBV10-3 and TRBJ2-7; weak D call: TRBD1 (5 bases). This CDR3 comprises 14 residues. Per the germline V gene, CDR1 is ENHRY and CDR2 is SYGVKD. V was clipped by 11 bases and J by 9 bases, with 26 bases between them.